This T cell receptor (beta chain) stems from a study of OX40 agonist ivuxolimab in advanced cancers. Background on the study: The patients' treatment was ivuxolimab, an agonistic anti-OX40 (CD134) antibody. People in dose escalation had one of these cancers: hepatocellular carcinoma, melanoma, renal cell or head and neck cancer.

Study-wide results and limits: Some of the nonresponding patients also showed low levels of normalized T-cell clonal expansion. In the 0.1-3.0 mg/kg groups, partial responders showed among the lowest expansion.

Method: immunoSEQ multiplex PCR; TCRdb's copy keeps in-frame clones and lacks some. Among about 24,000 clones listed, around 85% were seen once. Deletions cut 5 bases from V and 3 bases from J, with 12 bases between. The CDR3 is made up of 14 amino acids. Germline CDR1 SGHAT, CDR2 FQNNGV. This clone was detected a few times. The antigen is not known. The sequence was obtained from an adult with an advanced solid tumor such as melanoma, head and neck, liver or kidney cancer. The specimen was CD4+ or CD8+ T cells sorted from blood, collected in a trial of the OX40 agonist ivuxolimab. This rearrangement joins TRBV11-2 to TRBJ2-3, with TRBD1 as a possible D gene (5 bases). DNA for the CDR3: TGTGCCAGCAGCGCAATGACAGTGACAGATACGCAGTATTTT. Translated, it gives CASSAMTVTDTQYF.